This T cell receptor beta chain was sequenced in a study of blood T cell repertoires in COVID-19. As handled by the study authors: The authors estimated nucleated cell counts from reference gene primer amplification. Repertoires were generated with immunoSEQ multiplex PCR, while TCRdb's copy carries only in-frame clones and drops some. D and trimming come from the DNA, and the V and J calls and clone size come from that table. Of about 180,000 clones listed, around 85% are singletons. The V and J ends lost 10 bases and 0 bases respectively, with 13 bases between them. Germline-derived CDR1 and CDR2 are MNHEY and SVGAGI. The CDR3 has 14 amino acids.

The source material was PBMCs or T cells enriched from blood (not recorded which). This chain uses TRBV6-5 with TRBJ1-5; D not certain. This clonotype was obtained from a woman in her 40s with acute COVID-19. The CDR3 reads CATSQTDSNQPQHF. In DNA, the CDR3 is TGTGCCACCTCACAGACCGATAGCAATCAGCCCCAGCATTTT.